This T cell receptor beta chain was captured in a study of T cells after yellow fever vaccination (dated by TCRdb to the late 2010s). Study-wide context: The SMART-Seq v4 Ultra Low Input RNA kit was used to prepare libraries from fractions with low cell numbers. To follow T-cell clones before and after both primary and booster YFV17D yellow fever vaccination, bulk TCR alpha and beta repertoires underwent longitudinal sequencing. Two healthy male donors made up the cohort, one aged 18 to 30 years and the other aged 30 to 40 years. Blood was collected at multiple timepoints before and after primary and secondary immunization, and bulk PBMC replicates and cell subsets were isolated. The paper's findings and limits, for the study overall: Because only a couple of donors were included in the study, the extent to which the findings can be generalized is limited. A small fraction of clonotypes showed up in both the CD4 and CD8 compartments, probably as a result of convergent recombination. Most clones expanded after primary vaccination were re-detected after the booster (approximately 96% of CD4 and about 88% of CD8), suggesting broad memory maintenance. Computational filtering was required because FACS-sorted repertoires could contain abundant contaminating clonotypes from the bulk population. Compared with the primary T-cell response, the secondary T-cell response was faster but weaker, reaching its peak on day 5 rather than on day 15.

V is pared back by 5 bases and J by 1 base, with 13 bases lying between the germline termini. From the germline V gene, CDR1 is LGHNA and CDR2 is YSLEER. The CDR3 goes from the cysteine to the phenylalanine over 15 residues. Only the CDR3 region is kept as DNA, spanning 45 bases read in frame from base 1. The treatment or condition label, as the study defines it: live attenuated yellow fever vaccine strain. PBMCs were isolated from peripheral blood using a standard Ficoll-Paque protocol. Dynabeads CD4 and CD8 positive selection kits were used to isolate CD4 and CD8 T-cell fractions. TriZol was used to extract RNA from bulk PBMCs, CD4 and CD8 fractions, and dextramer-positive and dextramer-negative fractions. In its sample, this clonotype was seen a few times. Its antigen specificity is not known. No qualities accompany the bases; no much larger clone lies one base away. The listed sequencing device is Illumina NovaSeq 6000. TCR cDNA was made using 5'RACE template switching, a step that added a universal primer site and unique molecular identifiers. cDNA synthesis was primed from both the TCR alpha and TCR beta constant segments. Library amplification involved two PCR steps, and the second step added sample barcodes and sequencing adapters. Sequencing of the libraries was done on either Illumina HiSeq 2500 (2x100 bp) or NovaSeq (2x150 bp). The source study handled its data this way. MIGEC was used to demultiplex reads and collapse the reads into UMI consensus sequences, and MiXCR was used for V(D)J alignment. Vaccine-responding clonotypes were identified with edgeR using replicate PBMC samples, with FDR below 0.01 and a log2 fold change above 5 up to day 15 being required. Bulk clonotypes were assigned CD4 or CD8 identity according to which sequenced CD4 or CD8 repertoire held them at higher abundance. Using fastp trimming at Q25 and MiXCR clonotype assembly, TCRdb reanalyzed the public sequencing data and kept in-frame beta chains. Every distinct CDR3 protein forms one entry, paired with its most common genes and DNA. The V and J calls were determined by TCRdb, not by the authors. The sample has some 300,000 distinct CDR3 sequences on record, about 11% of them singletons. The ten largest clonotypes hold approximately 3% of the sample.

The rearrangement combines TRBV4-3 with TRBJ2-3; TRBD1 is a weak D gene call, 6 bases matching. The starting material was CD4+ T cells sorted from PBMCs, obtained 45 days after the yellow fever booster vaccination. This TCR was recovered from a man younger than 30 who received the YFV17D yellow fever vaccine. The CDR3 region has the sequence CASSLGGFRTDTQYF. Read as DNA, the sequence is TGCGCCAGCAGCTTAGGGGGTTTTCGCACAGATACGCAGTATTTT.